This TCR beta chain was identified in a study of blood T cell repertoires in COVID-19. Sequencing used immunoSEQ multiplex PCR; TCRdb keeps in-frame clones, though not all of them. This table has about 36,000 clones, about 80% appearing once. V was pared by 4 bases and J by 0 bases, with 9 bases between. This CDR3 is 14 amino acids long. CDR1 is SGHTA, CDR2 FQGNSA, per germline. This chain joins TRBV7-2 and TRBJ1-2; D not certain. The TCR originated in a man aged 60-69 years with active COVID-19. Material for sequencing was peripheral blood. The CDR3 spells CASSSMRTNYGYTF. The CDR3 bases are TGTGCCAGCAGCTCGATGCGTACTAACTATGGCTACACCTTC.